One and the same sample provided the 26 T cell receptor beta chains below, sequenced in a study of beta chain features in type 1 diabetes. Study findings and constraints: Shortening that was moderate but significant affected the TCRB CDR3s of Type 1 diabetes patients in all four CD4+ subsets.

No antigen has been identified for these receptors. The whole isolated RNA underwent reverse transcription, so sequencing captured expressed TCRB transcripts. Clones were sequenced by immunoSEQ multiplex PCR, and TCRdb holds only the in-frame ones, with some missing. The table lists a few hundred thousand clones, around 13% of them singletons, with approximately 0.021% in the top ten. Sequencing was carried out using naive CD4+ T cells from blood. The source of these receptors is a man aged 25 to 45 with type 1 diabetes.

This clone showed up just a few times. This chain links TRBV11-2 with TRBJ1-5; D might be TRBD1 (6 bases). V was shortened by 5 bases and J by 0 bases, with 11 bases between the two germline ends. This CDR3 spans 15 amino acids. Germline CDR1 SGHAT, CDR2 FQNNGV. The CDR3 region is CASSQGLNSNQPQHF. The CDR3 DNA sequence: TGTGCCAGCAGCCAGGGGCTCAATAGCAATCAGCCCCAGCATTTT. The full variable domain, with the rest looked up from reference TRBV11-2 and TRBJ1-5, is EAGVAQSPRYKIIEKRQSVAFWCNPISGHATLYWYQQILGQGPKLLIQFQNNGVVDDSQLPKDRFSAERLKGVDSTLKIQPAKLEDSAVYLCASSQGLNSNQPQHFGDGTRLSIL.

This chain joins TRBV27 and TRBJ1-2; possible D gene TRBD1, 5 bases. The CDR3 is 15 amino acids. With 4 bases removed from V and 4 bases from J, the gap between germline ends came to 16 bases. CDR1 MNHEY and CDR2 SMNVEV come from the germline V gene (reference sequence). The CDR3 DNA reads as TGTGCCAGCAGTTCAAGGGGTCCGGCCCTCTATGGCTACACCTTC. It yields the protein CASSSRGPALYGYTF.

The V and J genes are TRBV7-2 and TRBJ2-7, with 9 positions matching TRBD2. Per germline, CDR1 SGHTA and CDR2 FQGNSA. This CDR3 spans 15 amino acids. V dropped 0 bases and J dropped 2; count of bases not matched to a gene: 2. CDR3 bases: TGTGCCAGCAGCTTAGCAGCTAGCGGGGCCTACGAGCAGTACTTC. Protein: CASSLAASGAYEQYF.

This chain uses TRBV28 with TRBJ2-7; TRBD2 matches at 8 bases. This CDR3 region has 13 residues. In germline, CDR1 is MDHEN, CDR2 SYDVKM. Trimming cost V 8 bases and J 6 bases; bases outside gene matches: 9. DNA for the CDR3: TGTGCCAGCGGGGGCCTAGCGGGCAGCGAGCAGTACTTC. Protein: CASGGLAGSEQYF. The full variable domain, with the rest looked up from reference TRBV28 and TRBJ2-7, is DVKVTQSSRYLVKRTGEKVFLECVQDMDHENMFWYRQDPGLGLRLIYFSYDVKMKEKGDIPEGYSVSREKKERFSLILESASTNQTSMYLCASGGLAGSEQYFGPGTRLTVT.

CDR3 amino acids: CATSRTPTATYEQYF. The CDR3 bases are TGTGCCACCAGCAGAACACCGACAGCTACCTACGAGCAGTACTTC. The rearrangement uses TRBV15 and TRBJ2-7; D is perhaps TRBD1 (5 bases). V was shortened by 2 bases and J by 2 bases, with 13 bases between the two germline ends. Germline lookup yields CDR1 LNHNV and CDR2 YYDKDF (reference sequence). The CDR3 consists of 15 residues. The entire variable domain, with the rest obtained from reference TRBV15 and TRBJ2-7, is as follows: DAMVIQNPRYQVTQFGKPVTLSCSQTLNHNVMYWYQQKSSQAPKLLFHYYDKDFNNEADTPDNFQSRRPNTSFCFLDIRSPGLGDTAMYLCATSRTPTATYEQYFGPGTRLTVT.

This clone was seen a handful of times. V gene TRBV4-1 combines with J gene TRBJ2-2; the D gene is possibly TRBD2 (7 bases). Germline V gene data show CDR1 as MGHRA and CDR2 as YSYEKL. The CDR3 contains 17 residues. V lost 5 bases to trimming and J lost 1 base, with 17 bases between them. CDR3 nucleotides: TGCGCCAGCAGCAAGCCCGCGGGGGCGCTGAACACCGGGGAGCTGTTTTTT. Its translation: CASSKPAGALNTGELFF.

This clone was counted between two and nine times. This chain connects TRBV20-1 to TRBJ2-5; D remains unclear. Germline V lookup: CDR1 DFQATT, CDR2 SNEGSKA (reference sequence). CDR3 length: 11 amino acids. V gave up 7 bases and J gave up 7 bases, with 13 bases separating them. This CDR3 is CSVASQSTQYF. The DNA of the CDR3 is TGCAGTGTAGCCAGCCAATCGACCCAGTACTTC.

V usage is TRBV15 and J usage is TRBJ1-1, with D unresolved. The V gene's germline CDR1 is LNHNV and CDR2 YYDKDF (reference sequence). The CDR3 sequence is 12 residues long. Trimming pared 7 bases from V and 5 bases from J, leaving 11 bases between. The chain's CDR3 is CATTRTRTEAFF. The CDR3 DNA reads as TGTGCCACCACGAGAACCCGGACTGAAGCTTTCTTT. Full variable domain (rest looked up from reference TRBV15 and TRBJ1-1): DAMVIQNPRYQVTQFGKPVTLSCSQTLNHNVMYWYQQKSSQAPKLLFHYYDKDFNNEADTPDNFQSRRPNTSFCFLDIRSPGLGDTAMYLCATTRTRTEAFFGQGTRLTVV.

The J gene is TRBJ2-1, the V gene TRBV7-2, with D maybe TRBD2 (6 bases). This CDR3 is built from 13 residues. The germline CDR1 and CDR2 sequences are SGHTA and FQGNSA. Deletions cut 6 bases from V and 4 bases from J, with 10 bases between. The CDR3 sequence: CASRRGRYNEQFF. The CDR3 nucleotides read TGTGCCAGCAGGCGGGGTCGATACAATGAGCAGTTCTTC.

This sequence joins TRBV6-1 and TRBJ1-5; a weak D match, TRBD1 (6 bases). Germline V CDR1 and CDR2: MNHNS, SASEGT. V lost 7 bases and J 4 bases, leaving 8 bases between the germline ends. There are 12 residues in the CDR3. CDR3: CASTTGNQPQHF. In nucleotides, the CDR3 is TGTGCCAGCACTACAGGGAATCAGCCCCAGCATTTT.

V is TRBV29-1 and J is TRBJ2-7, with D possibly TRBD2 on 6 matching bases. V lost 7 bases and J lost 9, with 25 bases in between. CDR3 length equals 14 residues. Germline values: CDR1 SQVTM, CDR2 ANQGSEA. The chain's CDR3 is CSARGAGSRPGQYF. In DNA form, the CDR3 reads TGCAGCGCCAGAGGGGCGGGGTCCCGTCCGGGGCAGTACTTC.

The chain recombines TRBV6-6 with TRBJ2-3; D not certain. Trimming took off 5 bases at V and 6 bases at J, with 6 bases between the two ends. Germline V gene lookup returns CDR1 MNHNY and CDR2 SVGAGI (reference sequence). There are 11 residues in the CDR3. CDR3 DNA sequence: TGTGCCAGCAGTCCGCGGGATACGCAGTATTTT. This translates into CASSPRDTQYF.

This clone was detected a few times. V gene TRBV19 combines with J gene TRBJ1-5; 7 bases are a match to TRBD1. V dropped 6 bases and J dropped 4; count of bases not matched to a gene: 3. This CDR3 is built from 13 residues. Germline CDR1 and CDR2: LNHDA and SQIVND (reference sequence). CDR3 residues: CASSRDSNQPQHF. In nucleotides, the CDR3 is TGTGCCAGTAGCCGGGACAGTAATCAGCCCCAGCATTTT. Complete variable domain (other parts from reference TRBV19 and TRBJ1-5): DGGITQSPKYLFRKEGQNVTLSCEQNLNHDAMYWYRQDPGQGLRLIYYSQIVNDFQKGDIAEGYSVSREKKESFPLTVTSAQKNPTAFYLCASSRDSNQPQHFGDGTRLSIL.

There are a few counts of this clone. This sequence joins TRBV29-1 and TRBJ2-3; D call uncertain. Germline V gene lookup returns CDR1 SQVTM and CDR2 ANQGSEA. V lost 8 bases and J 0 bases, leaving 9 bases between the germline ends. CDR3 size: 12 residues. CDR3 bases: TGCAGCATCGATACTAGCACAGATACGCAGTATTTT. Amino acids: CSIDTSTDTQYF.

The chain has TRBV7-2 and TRBJ2-2; TRBD1 aligns across 9 bases. This CDR3 is built from 16 residues. The germline CDR1 and CDR2 sequences are SGHTA and FQGNSA. V shed 6 bases, J shed 6 bases, and the junction held 11 bases outside the gene matches. CDR3 nucleotide sequence: TGTGCCAGCAGACGCGGACAGGGGAAGGGCCCCGGGGAGCTGTTTTTT. Translating gives CASRRGQGKGPGELFF.

The rearrangement links TRBV6-5 to TRBJ1-2; 8 bases agree with TRBD1. Germline CDR1 MNHEY, CDR2 SVGAGI. V dropped 5 bases and J dropped 3; count of bases not matched to a gene: 2. The CDR3 is 13 residues long. CDR3 coding DNA: TGTGCCAGCAGTCTACAGGGGGACTATGGCTACACCTTC. This sequence encodes CASSLQGDYGYTF.

This clone was picked up a small number of times. The chain links TRBV30 to TRBJ2-7; 7 bases match TRBD2. Germline CDR1 GTSNPN, CDR2 SVGIG (reference sequence). V shed 2 bases, J shed 9 bases, and the junction held 4 bases outside the gene matches. The CDR3 is made up of 11 amino acids. CDR3 in amino acids: CAWSSGEGQYF. The CDR3 bases are TGTGCCTGGAGTAGCGGGGAGGGGCAGTACTTC. Based on the CDR3 plus reference TRBV30 and TRBJ2-7, the full variable domain is SQTIHQWPATLVQPVGSPLSLECTVEGTSNPNLYWYRQAAGRGLQLLFYSVGIGQISSEVPQNLSASRPQDRQFILSSKKLLLSDSGFYLCAWSSGEGQYFGPGTRLTVT.

The J gene is TRBJ1-4, the V gene TRBV27; 8 nucleotides line up with TRBD1. V dropped 3 bases and J dropped 2; count of bases not matched to a gene: 11. The germline CDR1 and CDR2 sequences are MNHEY and SMNVEV (reference sequence). CDR3 length: 18 amino acids. The CDR3 spells CASSFVGQGIGTNEKLFF. CDR3 nucleotides: TGTGCCAGCAGTTTCGTCGGACAGGGTATTGGGACTAATGAAAAACTGTTTTTT.

The V call is TRBV7-9, the J call TRBJ2-3; D might be TRBD2 (6 bases). V shed 8 bases and J shed 4 bases, with 25 bases lying between them. This CDR3 has 17 residues. CDR1 and CDR2 from the germline V gene are SEHNR and FQNEAQ (reference sequence). In DNA form, the CDR3 reads TGTGCCAGCGGAGGGTCGTCTAGCGTCCGGACCGCAGATACGCAGTATTTT. Its protein is CASGGSSSVRTADTQYF.

This CDR3 reads CASREATPGEQFF. CDR3 bases: TGTGCCAGCAGAGAGGCCACTCCAGGGGAGCAGTTCTTC. The rearrangement joins TRBV6-1 to TRBJ2-1, with a possible D match to TRBD1 (5 bases). The CDR3 is 13 amino acids. The V gene's germline CDR1 is MNHNS and CDR2 SASEGT. Deletions cut 6 bases from V and 10 bases from J, with 16 bases between.

The sample holds a few counts of this clone. The rearrangement joins TRBV7-9 to TRBJ1-2; no definite D call. With 1 base removed from V and 12 bases from J, the gap between germline ends came to 12 bases. Germline V CDR1 and CDR2: SEHNR, FQNEAQ (reference sequence). The CDR3 contains 12 residues. The DNA of the CDR3 is TGTGCCAGCAGCTTAGATCTGGGGAGGAACACCTTC. This encodes CASSLDLGRNTF. Filled out from reference TRBV7-9 and TRBJ1-2, the complete variable domain reads DTGVSQNPRHKITKRGQNVTFRCDPISEHNRLYWYRQTLGQGPEFLTYFQNEAQLEKSRLLSDRFSAERPKGSFSTLEIQRTEQGDSAMYLCASSLDLGRNTFGSGTRLTVV.

A word on this clone: Other nucleotide sequences from this sample produce the same CDR3. This chain connects TRBV29-1 to TRBJ1-1, with D perhaps matching TRBD1 (6 bases). This CDR3 region has 13 residues. Deletions cut 1 base from V and 0 bases from J, with 6 bases between. The germline V gene encodes CDR1 SQVTM and CDR2 ANQGSEA. In DNA, the CDR3 is TGCAGCGTTGAAGGACAGGTGAACACTGAAGCTTTCTTT. As protein: CSVEGQVNTEAFF.

The chain carries TRBV19 and TRBJ2-5; 9 nucleotides match TRBD2. Germline CDR1 and CDR2: LNHDA and SQIVND (reference sequence). The CDR3 totals 15 residues. V lost 3 bases and J lost 5; bases outside the gene matches: 7. The CDR3: CASSIPGLALETQYF. CDR3 nucleotide sequence: TGTGCCAGTAGTATTCCGGGACTAGCCCTCGAGACCCAGTACTTC.

This sequence joins TRBV2 and TRBJ1-5; D perhaps matches TRBD1 (6 bases). The CDR3 is 15 amino acids. Trimming cost V 1 base and J 6 bases, with 13 bases left between them. Germline values: CDR1 SNHLY, CDR2 FYNNEI. The CDR3 region has the DNA TGTGCCAGCAGTGAAGAGGGGGGGAGCGGTCAGCCCCAGCATTTT. The encoded protein is CASSEEGGSGQPQHF.

This clone was seen a few times. The chain employs TRBV30 and TRBJ1-5; TRBD1 matches 8 bases. The CDR3 loop spans 17 amino acids. J gave up 1 base and V 0 bases, and 8 bases lay outside the gene matches. Germline CDR1 reads GTSNPN; CDR2 reads SVGIG (reference sequence). The CDR3 bases are TGTGCCTGGAGTGTGGGCAGGGGGCCCTTAAGCAATCAGCCCCAGCATTTT. Amino acid sequence: CAWSVGRGPLSNQPQHF.

The rearrangement links TRBV2 to TRBJ1-5; D is perhaps TRBD1 (6 bases). The CDR3 loop spans 14 amino acids. The germline V gene encodes CDR1 SNHLY and CDR2 FYNNEI. V lost 6 bases and J lost 5, with 14 bases in between. CDR3 in amino acids: CASRVTGLDQPQHF. The CDR3, as DNA: TGTGCCAGCAGGGTCACAGGGCTCGATCAGCCCCAGCATTTT. The full variable domain, in which reference TRBV2 and TRBJ1-5 provide the parts outside the CDR3, is EPEVTQTPSHQVTQMGQEVILRCVPISNHLYFYWYRQILGQKVEFLVSFYNNEISEKSEIFDDQFSVERPDGSNFTLKIRSTKLEDSAMYFCASRVTGLDQPQHFGDGTRLSIL.